The clone carrying this TCR beta chain appeared a few times. Its antigen is unidentified. With no exception, relapse followed autologous stem cell transplantation in all patients, and brentuximab vedotin exposure varied. Best responses included complete response and partial response; otherwise, the best response was progressive disease. Repertoires were generated with immunoSEQ multiplex PCR, while TCRdb's copy carries only in-frame clones and drops some. The data show about 110,000 clones, with 80% to 90% seen just once and about 20% held by the top ten. The data belong to a study of PD-1 blockade in classical Hodgkin lymphoma. Study conclusions and caveats: Researchers reported that CD4+ TCR diversity, though not CD8+, rose significantly by C4D1. Patients newly diagnosed and complete responders had comparable baseline diversity. Relapsed/refractory patients reportedly had lower baseline diversity than newly diagnosed patients.

The germline V gene encodes CDR1 MNHEY and CDR2 SMNVEV (reference sequence). V was clipped by 4 bases and J by 9 bases, with 16 bases between them. The CDR3 contains 14 residues. The receptor was isolated from a human donor with classical Hodgkin lymphoma. Sample: peripheral blood mononuclear cells (PBMCs), taken before the second cycle of nivolumab. The chain has TRBV27 and TRBJ1-5; a weak D match, TRBD1 (5 bases). The CDR3 reads CASSSTAGDGPQHF. The CDR3 DNA sequence: TGTGCCAGCAGTTCTACTGCTGGGGACGGGCCCCAGCATTTT.